This entry lists 14 T cell receptor beta chains sequenced from one sample in a study of shared clonotypes between healthy human individuals. The table came from immunoSEQ multiplex PCR; TCRdb's copy has only in-frame clones and leaves some out. The table lists more than 2 million clones, about 95% of them singletons. CD8 cells regarded as naive lacked CD45RO, were positively chosen for CCR7, and omitted terminally differentiated effector memory CD45RA+ cells. Material for sequencing was naive CD8+ T cells sorted from blood. Receptors were obtained from a man between 18 and 35 years old in good health.

This chain links TRBV15 with TRBJ2-7; 7 positions match TRBD1. Unmatched junction bases numbered 28, after V lost 0 bases and J lost 2 bases. CDR3 length: 23 residues. From germline, CDR1 is LNHNV and CDR2 YYDKDF (reference sequence). The CDR3 sequence: CATSRDPTISTTGTESTAYEQYF. The CDR3 coding sequence is TGTGCCACCAGCAGAGATCCTACCATCTCAACTACCGGGACAGAATCTACGGCCTACGAGCAGTACTTC.

V gene TRBV4-1 combines with J gene TRBJ2-2, with D perhaps TRBD1 (5 bases). The CDR3 consists of 13 residues. V shed 4 bases and J shed 6 bases, with 9 bases lying between them. CDR1 MGHRA and CDR2 YSYEKL come from the germline V gene. The CDR3 DNA is TGCGCCAGCAGCCTCACCAGGGCCGGGGAGCTGTTTTTT. It specifies CASSLTRAGELFF.

The rearrangement joins TRBV28 to TRBJ1-1, with a weak D call TRBD1 (5 bases). Trimming removed 5 bases at V and 3 bases at J, with 16 bases between. Germline CDR1 reads MDHEN; CDR2 reads SYDVKM. The CDR3 has 15 residues. CDR3 nucleotide sequence: TGTGCCAGCAGTGTGATTGGGGGAGGCCACACTGAAGCTTTCTTT. This codes for CASSVIGGGHTEAFF.

This clone was seen once. CDR3 residues: CASSTWRDTDTQYF. CDR3 in DNA: TGTGCCAGCAGTACCTGGCGCGACACAGATACGCAGTATTTT. This sequence joins TRBV6-6 and TRBJ2-3, with D uncertain. Germline V gene sequence: CDR1 MNHNY, CDR2 SVGAGI (reference sequence). The CDR3 runs to 14 residues. Deletions cut 5 bases from V and 2 bases from J, with 11 bases between.

The V gene is TRBV6-6, the J gene TRBJ2-5, with 11 nucleotides matching TRBD2. Losses at the gene ends were 6 bases for V and 5 bases for J; bases not matched to a gene: 11. This CDR3 is 16 amino acids long. Germline V gene data show CDR1 as MNHNY and CDR2 as SVGAGI (reference sequence). Here the CDR3 reads CASSLGIAGGHETQYF. For the CDR3, the DNA is TGTGCCAGCAGCCTTGGGATAGCGGGGGGGCACGAGACCCAGTACTTC.

This chain links TRBV7-9 with TRBJ2-7; 8 positions match TRBD1. CDR3 length: 16 residues. Germline values: CDR1 SEHNR, CDR2 FQNEAQ (reference sequence). Trimming cost V 2 bases and J 7 bases; bases outside gene matches: 13. The CDR3 nucleotides read TGTGCCAGCAGCTTACTCGACGTTGGACAGGGCGAAGAGCAGTACTTC. This codes for CASSLLDVGQGEEQYF.

The V call is TRBV30, the J call TRBJ2-1; TRBD2 matches at 9 bases. The germline V gene encodes CDR1 GTSNPN and CDR2 SVGIG (reference sequence). The CDR3 loop spans 15 amino acids. The V and J ends lost 0 bases and 6 bases, in that order; junction bases with no gene match: 6. DNA of the CDR3: TGTGCCTGGAGTGTATTAAGACTAGCGGTCAATGAGCAGTTCTTC. This gives the protein CAWSVLRLAVNEQFF.

The rearrangement links TRBV21-1 to TRBJ2-7; the table calls TRBD1, which could not be checked here. TRBV21-1 is reported as a pseudogene. The CDR3 contains 17 residues. The CDR3 loop reads CASSKALGPGGAYEQYF. CDR3 bases: TGTGCCAGCAGCAAAGCGCTAGGGCCAGGGGGCGCGTACGAGCAGTACTTC.

V and J are TRBV11-3 and TRBJ2-2; D ambiguous. This CDR3 is built from 14 residues. Per germline, CDR1 SGHNT and CDR2 YENEEA. Trimming left V 0 bases short and J 3 bases short, with 5 bases between. Here the CDR3 reads CASSLEADTGELFF. CDR3 bases: TGTGCCAGCAGCTTAGAGGCGGACACCGGGGAGCTGTTTTTT.

The CDR3 sequence is CAWSIGDGYTF. In DNA, the CDR3 is TGTGCCTGGAGTATCGGGGATGGCTACACCTTC. The rearrangement links TRBV30 to TRBJ1-2; no definite D call. The CDR3 spans 11 residues. Germline assignment: CDR1 GTSNPN and CDR2 SVGIG (reference sequence). V gave up 2 bases and J gave up 6 bases, with 7 bases separating them. The variable domain in full, with the rest retrieved from reference TRBV30 and TRBJ1-2, is SQTIHQWPATLVQPVGSPLSLECTVEGTSNPNLYWYRQAAGRGLQLLFYSVGIGQISSEVPQNLSASRPQDRQFILSSKKLLLSDSGFYLCAWSIGDGYTFGSGTRLTVV.

The V call is TRBV7-9, the J call TRBJ2-7; 7 bases are shared with TRBD1. Germline V CDR1 and CDR2: SEHNR, FQNEAQ (reference sequence). J gave up 5 bases and V 4 bases, and 8 bases lay outside the gene matches. This CDR3 is built from 14 residues. The DNA for the CDR3 is TGTGCCAGCAGCTACGACGAACAGGGGAACGAGCAGTACTTC. This codes for CASSYDEQGNEQYF.

The V gene is TRBV9, the J gene TRBJ2-2; the D gene is possibly TRBD1 (5 bases). The CDR3 totals 15 residues. CDR1 is SGDLS, CDR2 YYNGEE, per germline. The V end lost 2 bases, the J end lost 5 bases, and 13 bases lay between the germline ends. DNA of the CDR3: TGTGCCAGCAGCGTCGAAGGGGCTTGGACCGGGGAGCTGTTTTTT. Its translation is CASSVEGAWTGELFF.

The rearrangement links TRBV2 to TRBJ2-3, with 11 bases identical to TRBD2. Germline loops: CDR1 SNHLY, CDR2 FYNNEI. The CDR3 length is 15 residues. With V trimmed by 9 bases and J by 4 bases, 9 bases remained unmatched. The CDR3 reads CARDAGTSGADTQYF. CDR3 in DNA: TGTGCCAGAGACGCCGGGACTAGCGGCGCAGATACGCAGTATTTT.

This clone was picked up one time. V and J are TRBV2 and TRBJ2-7; 7 bases are a match to TRBD1. The CDR3 contains 13 residues. The junction had 6 bases not matched to a gene; V was cut back by 7 bases and J by 3 bases. Per germline, CDR1 SNHLY and CDR2 FYNNEI. The CDR3: CASIGSGGYEQYF. In nucleotides, the CDR3 is TGTGCCAGCATTGGGTCAGGGGGCTACGAGCAGTACTTC.